The T cell receptor beta chain under discussion was sequenced for a study of cytomegalovirus exposure and HLA in healthy donors. The study ran its PCR with 60 Vbeta and 13 Jbeta primers. Assay: immunoSEQ multiplex PCR; the TCRdb copy retains only in-frame clones and omits some. The sample lists about 150,000 clones; around 78% were seen once. Comments on this clone: The antigen is not known.

Nominally healthy donors were sampled, though unrecorded immune exposures were likely. This CDR3 is built from 14 residues. V lost 3 bases and J 5 bases, leaving 12 bases between the germline ends. Germline V CDR1 and CDR2: SGDLS, YYNGEE. Findings and caveats of the study: Excluded were some V segments that proved indistinguishable, including TRBV6-2 and TRBV6-3. Sequencing had likely introduced a cluster of highly shared sequence variants as an artifact. In an earlier analysis, in 620 or so donors, most V segments appeared productive either ~87% or ~30% of the time.

This sequence was found in a woman between 18 and 29 years old in good health and CMV-seronegative. The chain links TRBV9 to TRBJ2-1; D possibly corresponds to TRBD2 (6 bases). The sample consisted of PBMCs. CDR3 in DNA: TGTGCCAGCAGCGCGGGACTTCTCAACAATGAGCAGTTCTTC. As protein: CASSAGLLNNEQFF.